This entry describes one T cell receptor (beta chain). The antigen is not known. Within the sample, other DNA sequences also encode this same CDR3. Trimming took 2 bases from V and 4 from J; bases not matched to a gene: 3. The CDR3 extends over 13 amino acids. Germline V CDR1 and CDR2: GTSNPN, SVGIG (reference sequence). PCR primers comprised 60 Vbeta and 13 Jbeta primers. Assay used: immunoSEQ multiplex PCR; TCRdb lists only in-frame clones, some missing. The profile shows 90,000 to 100,000 clones, roughly three quarters of them singletons. This specimen belongs to a study of cytomegalovirus exposure and HLA in healthy donors. Whole-study findings and limits: Association of a missense DCLRE1C variant with TCR beta V- and J-gene trimming was reported in a later analysis. The authors later found HLA-associated TCR beta chains more clonally expanded than equally common others. A later analysis found most CMV-associated TCR beta chains apparently HLA-restricted.

This clonotype was obtained from a female donor in good health and CMV-seronegative. The sequenced sample consisted of PBMCs. This chain links TRBV30 with TRBJ2-7; 9 bases match TRBD2. The CDR3 sequence is CAWSSSGGYEQYF. The CDR3 region has the DNA TGTGCCTGGAGTAGTAGCGGGGGTTACGAGCAGTACTTC.